This is a list of T cell receptor beta chains from one sample in a study of early T cells in non-severe SARS-CoV-2 infection. TCRdb reprocessed the 5' RACE reads with MiXCR, giving one entry per CDR3 protein. The sample contains 25,000 to 35,000 distinct CDR3 sequences, over 4.5% of which appear only once. The specimen comprised whole blood, sampled at baseline. These TCRs come from an adult who was a healthcare worker with PCR-confirmed SARS-CoV-2 infection or an uninfected control (not recorded which). CDR3s include the opening cysteine and the closing phenylalanine or tryptophan. Fields, in order: D gene, clone size, V gene, J gene, CDR3 protein, CDR3 DNA. The D gene is left open where the match is weak. Rows may omit the clone size; those that give it use once, few, many or a size class.

D gene: TRBD2
clone size: many
V gene: TRBV5-4
J gene: TRBJ2-7
CDR3 protein: CASSLGASGSFSSYEQYF
CDR3 DNA: TGTGCCAGCAGCTTGGGCGCTAGCGGGAGCTTTAGCTCCTACGAGCAGTACTTC

D gene: NA
clone size: many
V gene: TRBV6-1
J gene: TRBJ2-1
CDR3 protein: CASSDGGRDLFNEQFF
CDR3 DNA: TGTGCCAGCAGTGATGGGGGGCGGGACCTTTTCAATGAGCAGTTCTTC

D gene: NA
clone size: many
V gene: TRBV5-4
J gene: TRBJ1-6
CDR3 protein: CASSFVASEPLHF
CDR3 DNA: TGTGCCAGCAGCTTTGTGGCGTCTGAGCCCCTCCACTTT

D gene: NA
clone size: many
V gene: TRBV20-1
J gene: TRBJ1-3
CDR3 protein: CSASPGRGIGNTIYF
CDR3 DNA: TGCAGTGCTAGCCCCGGAAGGGGGATCGGAAACACCATATATTTT

D gene: NA
clone size: many
V gene: TRBV5-1
J gene: TRBJ1-5
CDR3 protein: CASSLGQGDQPQHF
CDR3 DNA: TGCGCCAGCAGCTTGGGGCAGGGTGATCAGCCCCAGCATTTT

D gene: NA
clone size: many
V gene: TRBV7-9
J gene: TRBJ1-5
CDR3 protein: CASSLTGNQPQHF
CDR3 DNA: TGTGCCAGCAGCTTAACAGGGAATCAGCCCCAGCATTTT

D gene: TRBD1
clone size: many
V gene: TRBV5-5
J gene: TRBJ2-4
CDR3 protein: CASSSTGGFANIQYF
CDR3 DNA: TGTGCCAGCAGCTCCACAGGGGGCTTCGCGAACATTCAGTACTTC

D gene: NA
clone size: NA
V gene: TRBV7-2
J gene: TRBJ1-6
CDR3 protein: CASSLPIVNSPLHF
CDR3 DNA: TGTGCCAGCAGCTTACCCATAGTGAATTCACCCCTCCACTTT

D gene: NA
clone size: NA
V gene: TRBV20-1
J gene: TRBJ2-3
CDR3 protein: CSANHRDLPTDTQYF
CDR3 DNA: TGCAGTGCTAACCACCGGGACCTACCCACAGATACGCAGTATTTT

D gene: NA
clone size: many
V gene: TRBV18
J gene: TRBJ2-7
CDR3 protein: CASSPGSGDEQYF
CDR3 DNA: TGTGCCAGCTCACCAGGGTCGGGCGACGAGCAGTACTTC

D gene: TRBD2
clone size: many
V gene: TRBV20-1
J gene: TRBJ2-7
CDR3 protein: CSAGTSGRNYEQYF
CDR3 DNA: TGCAGTGCTGGGACTAGCGGGAGAAATTACGAGCAGTACTTC

D gene: TRBD1
clone size: many
V gene: TRBV2
J gene: TRBJ1-1
CDR3 protein: CASSEAKGQVKRIF
CDR3 DNA: TGTGCCAGCAGTGAAGCGAAGGGACAGGTTAAACGGATCTTT

D gene: NA
clone size: many
V gene: TRBV29-1
J gene: TRBJ2-7
CDR3 protein: CSVSVGAYEQYF
CDR3 DNA: TGCAGCGTTTCAGTGGGGGCCTACGAGCAGTACTTC

D gene: NA
clone size: many
V gene: TRBV20-1
J gene: TRBJ2-7
CDR3 protein: CSAFDPTDIYEQYF
CDR3 DNA: TGCAGTGCTTTCGACCCGACGGATATCTACGAGCAGTACTTC

D gene: TRBD2
clone size: NA
V gene: TRBV3-1
J gene: TRBJ2-3
CDR3 protein: CASSPLTSGSPTDTQYF
CDR3 DNA: TGTGCCAGCAGCCCTTTGACTAGCGGGAGTCCCACAGATACGCAGTATTTT

D gene: TRBD1
clone size: many
V gene: TRBV5-1
J gene: TRBJ2-5
CDR3 protein: CASSLGTEETQYF
CDR3 DNA: TGCGCCAGCAGCCTAGGGACAGAAGAGACCCAGTACTTC

D gene: TRBD1
clone size: NA
V gene: TRBV29-1
J gene: TRBJ1-1
CDR3 protein: CSASGQGVTEAFF
CDR3 DNA: TGCAGCGCTAGCGGACAGGGCGTCACTGAAGCTTTCTTT

D gene: NA
clone size: medium-sized
V gene: TRBV6-6
J gene: TRBJ2-7
CDR3 protein: CASTLTSSYEQYF
CDR3 DNA: TGTGCCAGCACCCTAACAAGCTCCTACGAGCAGTACTTC

D gene: TRBD1
clone size: many
V gene: TRBV25-1
J gene: TRBJ2-7
CDR3 protein: CASRGGQGPYEQYF
CDR3 DNA: TGTGCCAGCAGGGGCGGACAGGGCCCCTACGAGCAGTACTTC

D gene: TRBD1
clone size: NA
V gene: TRBV5-8
J gene: TRBJ2-3
CDR3 protein: CASSLAWTGGADTQYF
CDR3 DNA: TGTGCCAGCAGCTTGGCCTGGACAGGGGGCGCAGATACGCAGTATTTT

D gene: TRBD2
clone size: NA
V gene: TRBV29-1
J gene: TRBJ2-4
CDR3 protein: CSVEKLPSTSGSAKNIQYF
CDR3 DNA: TGCAGCGTTGAGAAACTCCCCTCGACTAGCGGGAGTGCCAAAAACATTCAGTACTTC

D gene: TRBD1
clone size: many
V gene: TRBV6-2/TRBV6-3
J gene: TRBJ1-5
CDR3 protein: CASSLGQMLNQPQHF
CDR3 DNA: TGTGCCAGCAGTTTGGGACAGATGCTCAATCAGCCCCAGCATTTT

D gene: NA
clone size: many
V gene: TRBV24-1
J gene: TRBJ1-1
CDR3 protein: CATSDHDGKAFF
CDR3 DNA: TGTGCCACCAGTGACCACGATGGGAAAGCTTTCTTT

D gene: TRBD1
clone size: many
V gene: TRBV12-3/TRBV12-4
J gene: TRBJ2-7
CDR3 protein: CASSWQGALYEQYF
CDR3 DNA: TGTGCCAGCAGTTGGCAGGGGGCTTTATACGAGCAGTACTTC

D gene: NA
clone size: many
V gene: TRBV5-1
J gene: TRBJ2-4
CDR3 protein: CASSLVEGALAKNIQYF
CDR3 DNA: TGCGCCAGCAGCTTGGTGGAGGGGGCGCTGGCCAAAAACATTCAGTACTTC

D gene: NA
clone size: many
V gene: TRBV2
J gene: TRBJ2-5
CDR3 protein: CASIGVTYQETQYF
CDR3 DNA: TGTGCCAGCATAGGGGTGACGTACCAAGAGACCCAGTACTTC

D gene: NA
clone size: few
V gene: TRBV5-1
J gene: TRBJ2-2
CDR3 protein: CASSLDGAGELFF
CDR3 DNA: TGCGCCAGCAGCTTGGATGGGGCCGGGGAGCTGTTTTTT

D gene: NA
clone size: NA
V gene: TRBV7-9
J gene: TRBJ1-1
CDR3 protein: CASSLMGEEEAFF
CDR3 DNA: TGTGCCAGCAGCTTAATGGGAGAGGAGGAGGCTTTCTTT

D gene: TRBD2
clone size: few
V gene: TRBV7-9
J gene: TRBJ2-7
CDR3 protein: CATRLAGAFVNEQYF
CDR3 DNA: TGTGCCACCAGACTAGCGGGAGCGTTTGTCAACGAGCAGTACTTC

D gene: TRBD2
clone size: many
V gene: TRBV14
J gene: TRBJ2-2
CDR3 protein: CASSPVAGATGELFF
CDR3 DNA: TGTGCCAGCAGCCCCGTAGCGGGAGCCACCGGGGAGCTGTTTTTT

D gene: TRBD2
clone size: NA
V gene: TRBV7-7
J gene: TRBJ2-3
CDR3 protein: CASSFAGADTQYF
CDR3 DNA: TGTGCCAGCAGCTTTGCGGGGGCAGATACGCAGTATTTT

D gene: TRBD1
clone size: many
V gene: TRBV10-3
J gene: TRBJ1-4
CDR3 protein: CAISGGQGTTNEKLFF
CDR3 DNA: TGTGCCATCAGTGGAGGACAGGGAACAACTAATGAAAAACTGTTTTTT

D gene: NA
clone size: NA
V gene: TRBV5-6
J gene: TRBJ1-1
CDR3 protein: CASSEQGTEAFF
CDR3 DNA: TGTGCCAGCAGCGAGCAGGGGACTGAAGCTTTCTTT

D gene: NA
clone size: many
V gene: TRBV5-1
J gene: TRBJ1-4
CDR3 protein: CASSLDGTGSEKLFF
CDR3 DNA: TGCGCCAGCAGCTTGGACGGGACGGGGAGTGAAAAACTGTTTTTT

D gene: TRBD1
clone size: many
V gene: TRBV6-1
J gene: TRBJ1-2
CDR3 protein: CATSTGLGYTF
CDR3 DNA: TGTGCCACCTCGACAGGGCTGGGCTACACCTTC

D gene: NA
clone size: many
V gene: TRBV9
J gene: TRBJ2-1
CDR3 protein: CASSVDGVPYNEQFF
CDR3 DNA: TGTGCCAGCAGCGTAGACGGAGTTCCCTACAATGAGCAGTTCTTC

D gene: TRBD1
clone size: few
V gene: TRBV29-1
J gene: TRBJ1-2
CDR3 protein: CSVGPGGPNGYTF
CDR3 DNA: TGCAGCGTTGGACCAGGGGGCCCGAATGGCTACACCTTC

D gene: NA
clone size: once
V gene: TRBV28
J gene: TRBJ1-2
CDR3 protein: CASHSVNYGYTF
CDR3 DNA: TGTGCCAGCCACAGTGTGAACTATGGCTACACCTTC

D gene: TRBD2
clone size: many
V gene: TRBV5-5
J gene: TRBJ2-1
CDR3 protein: CASSLGRGEYNEQFF
CDR3 DNA: TGTGCCAGCAGCTTGGGGCGGGGGGAGTACAATGAGCAGTTCTTC

D gene: TRBD2
clone size: NA
V gene: TRBV12-3/TRBV12-4
J gene: TRBJ2-7
CDR3 protein: CASSPRLAGGDEQYF
CDR3 DNA: TGTGCCAGCAGTCCCCGACTAGCGGGAGGGGACGAGCAGTACTTC

D gene: TRBD1
clone size: many
V gene: TRBV9
J gene: TRBJ2-7
CDR3 protein: CAPKTGQGYEQYF
CDR3 DNA: TGTGCCCCTAAGACGGGACAGGGGTACGAGCAGTACTTC

D gene: NA
clone size: many
V gene: TRBV5-1
J gene: TRBJ1-1
CDR3 protein: CASSLAGDRGTEAFF
CDR3 DNA: TGCGCCAGCAGCTTGGCTGGGGATCGGGGCACTGAAGCTTTCTTT

D gene: NA
clone size: many
V gene: TRBV20-1
J gene: TRBJ2-1
CDR3 protein: CSARGGGIAYNEQFF
CDR3 DNA: TGCAGTGCTAGGGGTGGGGGAATCGCCTACAATGAGCAGTTCTTC

D gene: NA
clone size: many
V gene: TRBV20-1
J gene: TRBJ2-1
CDR3 protein: CSARNPSSYNEQFF
CDR3 DNA: TGCAGTGCTAGAAATCCCAGCTCCTACAATGAGCAGTTCTTC

D gene: TRBD2
clone size: many
V gene: TRBV20-1
J gene: TRBJ2-5
CDR3 protein: CSARTSGRARETQYF
CDR3 DNA: TGCAGTGCAAGGACTAGCGGGAGGGCCAGAGAGACCCAGTACTTC

D gene: NA
clone size: many
V gene: TRBV7-9
J gene: TRBJ1-2
CDR3 protein: CASSLAAGNGYTF
CDR3 DNA: TGTGCCAGCAGCTTGGCCGCGGGGAATGGCTACACCTTC

D gene: NA
clone size: many
V gene: TRBV10-3
J gene: TRBJ1-3
CDR3 protein: CAISDMEGVAGNTIYF
CDR3 DNA: TGTGCCATCAGTGACATGGAGGGGGTCGCTGGAAACACCATATATTTT

D gene: NA
clone size: many
V gene: TRBV18
J gene: TRBJ1-2
CDR3 protein: CASSPPGYTF
CDR3 DNA: TGTGCCAGCTCACCACCGGGCTACACCTTC

D gene: NA
clone size: many
V gene: TRBV6-1
J gene: TRBJ2-3
CDR3 protein: CASRTGGPGDTQYF
CDR3 DNA: TGTGCCAGCAGGACGGGGGGCCCAGGGGATACGCAGTATTTT

D gene: TRBD2
clone size: few
V gene: TRBV19
J gene: TRBJ2-6
CDR3 protein: CASSIGLAGGRANVLTF
CDR3 DNA: TGTGCCAGTAGTATCGGCCTAGCGGGAGGTCGGGCCAACGTCCTGACTTTC

D gene: NA
clone size: NA
V gene: TRBV7-9
J gene: TRBJ2-6
CDR3 protein: CASSSPPRAYSGANVLTF
CDR3 DNA: TGTGCCAGCAGCTCCCCCCCCAGGGCCTACTCTGGGGCCAACGTCCTGACTTTC

D gene: NA
clone size: many
V gene: TRBV11-3
J gene: TRBJ2-3
CDR3 protein: CASSLGRSPTDTQYF
CDR3 DNA: TGTGCCAGCAGCCTAGGAAGATCCCCCACAGATACGCAGTATTTT

D gene: TRBD1
clone size: many
V gene: TRBV2
J gene: TRBJ2-5
CDR3 protein: CASRQGASETQYF
CDR3 DNA: TGTGCCAGCAGGCAGGGGGCCTCGGAGACCCAGTACTTC

D gene: NA
clone size: many
V gene: TRBV29-1
J gene: TRBJ1-1
CDR3 protein: CSVGQNTEAFF
CDR3 DNA: TGCAGCGTTGGGCAGAACACTGAAGCTTTCTTT

D gene: NA
clone size: many
V gene: TRBV3-1
J gene: TRBJ2-4
CDR3 protein: CASSQETASKAQYF
CDR3 DNA: TGTGCCAGCAGCCAAGAGACCGCGTCTAAAGCACAATACTTC